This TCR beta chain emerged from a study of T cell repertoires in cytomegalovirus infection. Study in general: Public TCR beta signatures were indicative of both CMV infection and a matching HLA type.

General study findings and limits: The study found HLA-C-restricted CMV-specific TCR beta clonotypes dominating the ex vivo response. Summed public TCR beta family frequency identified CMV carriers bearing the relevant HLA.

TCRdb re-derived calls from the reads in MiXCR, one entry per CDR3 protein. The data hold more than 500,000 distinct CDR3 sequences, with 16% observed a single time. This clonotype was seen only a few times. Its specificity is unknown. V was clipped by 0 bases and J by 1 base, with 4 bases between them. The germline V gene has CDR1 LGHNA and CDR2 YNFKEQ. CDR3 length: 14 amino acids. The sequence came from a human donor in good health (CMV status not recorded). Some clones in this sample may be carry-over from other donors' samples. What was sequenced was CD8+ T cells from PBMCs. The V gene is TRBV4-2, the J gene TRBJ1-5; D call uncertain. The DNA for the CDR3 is TGTGCCAGCAGCCAAGAAAAGAGCAATCAGCCCCAGCATTTT. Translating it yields CASSQEKSNQPQHF.